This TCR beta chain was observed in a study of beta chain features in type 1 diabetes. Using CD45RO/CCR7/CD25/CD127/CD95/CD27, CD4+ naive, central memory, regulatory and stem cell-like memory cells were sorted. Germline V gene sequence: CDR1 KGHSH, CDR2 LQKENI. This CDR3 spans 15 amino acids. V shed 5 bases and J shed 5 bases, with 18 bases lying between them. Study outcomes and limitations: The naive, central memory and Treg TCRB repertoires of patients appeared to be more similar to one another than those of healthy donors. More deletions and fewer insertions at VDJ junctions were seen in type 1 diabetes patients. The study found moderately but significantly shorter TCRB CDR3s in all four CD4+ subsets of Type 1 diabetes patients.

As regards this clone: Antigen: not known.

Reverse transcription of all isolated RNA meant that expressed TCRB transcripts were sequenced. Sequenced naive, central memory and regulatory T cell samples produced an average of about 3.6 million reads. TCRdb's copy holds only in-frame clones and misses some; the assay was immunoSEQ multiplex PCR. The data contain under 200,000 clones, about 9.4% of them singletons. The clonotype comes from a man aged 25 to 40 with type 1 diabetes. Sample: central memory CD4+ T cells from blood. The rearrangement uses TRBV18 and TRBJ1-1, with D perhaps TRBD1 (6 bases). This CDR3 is CASSLGQPGGTEAFF. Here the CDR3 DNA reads TGTGCCAGCTCATTAGGACAGCCGGGAGGGACTGAAGCTTTCTTT. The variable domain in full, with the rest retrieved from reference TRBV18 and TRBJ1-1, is NAGVMQNPRHLVRRRGQEARLRCSPMKGHSHVYWYRQLPEEGLKFMVYLQKENIIDESGMPKERFSAEFPKEGPSILRIQQVVRGDSAAYFCASSLGQPGGTEAFFGQGTRLTVV.